These 24 T cell receptor beta chains share one sample of origin, sequenced in a study of blood T cell repertoires in COVID-19. Sequenced by immunoSEQ multiplex PCR; TCRdb stores in-frame clones only, minus some. The sample contains about 62,000 clones, about 83% of which appear only once. Sequenced sample: peripheral blood. The receptors derive from a human donor in a cohort sampled during active COVID-19.

V gene TRBV30 combines with J gene TRBJ1-4; TRBD1 agrees at 10 bases. Germline V gene lookup returns CDR1 GTSNPN and CDR2 SVGIG (reference sequence). V was clipped by 2 bases and J by 8 bases; unmatched bases: 8. The CDR3 spans 15 residues. The CDR3, as DNA: TGTGCCTGGAGTTCACCGGACAGGGGGAGAGAAAAACTGTTTTTT. Translating gives CAWSSPDRGREKLFF.

This chain uses TRBV6-6 with TRBJ2-7, with D hard to call. This CDR3 is built from 12 residues. The germline CDR1 and CDR2 sequences are MNHNY and SVGAGI (reference sequence). V lost 2 bases and J lost 7, with 9 bases in between. The CDR3 nucleotides are TGTGCCAGCAGTTACGGGTCCGGGGAGCAGTACTTC. As protein: CASSYGSGEQYF.

This rearrangement joins TRBV2 to TRBJ1-2; possible D gene TRBD1, 6 bases. V shed 3 bases and J shed 2 bases, with 10 bases lying between them. This CDR3 region has 14 residues. Germline V gene data show CDR1 as SNHLY and CDR2 as FYNNEI. The CDR3 DNA reads TGTGCCAGCAGTGACCCCGGGACAAACTATGGCTACACCTTC. Amino acids: CASSDPGTNYGYTF.

This sequence joins TRBV6-5 and TRBJ1-1; 9 bases align to TRBD1. Trimming at V came to 6 bases and at J to 1 base, leaving 3 bases not matched to a gene. Germline V gives CDR1 MNHEY, CDR2 SVGAGI. This CDR3 comprises 14 residues. CDR3 sequence reads: CASRGDRANTEAFF. The CDR3 DNA reads as TGTGCCAGCAGGGGGGACAGGGCGAACACTGAAGCTTTCTTT.

By share, this clone ranks as medium-sized (0.01 to 0.1%). The gene calls are TRBV18 and TRBJ1-1; D is uncertain. The CDR3 is made up of 13 amino acids. Trimming shortened V by 2 bases and J by 4 bases, and 8 bases separated the two germline ends. Per the germline V gene, CDR1 is KGHSH and CDR2 is LQKENI. The CDR3 region is CASSPVGSTEAFF. Here the CDR3 DNA reads TGTGCCAGCTCACCAGTGGGGAGCACTGAAGCTTTCTTT.

The rearrangement joins TRBV7-3 to TRBJ2-7, with 7 bases matching TRBD2. The J segment lost 6 bases and the V segment lost 5 bases, leaving 7 bases of the junction unmatched. CDR3 length equals 13 residues. Germline V gene data show CDR1 as SGHTA and CDR2 as FQGTGA. The CDR3 is CASSPVGEGEQYF. The CDR3 bases are TGTGCCAGCAGCCCAGTGGGGGAGGGCGAGCAGTACTTC.

The rearrangement uses TRBV6-6 and TRBJ1-3; 9 bases match TRBD1. This CDR3 is 16 amino acids long. Per germline, CDR1 MNHNY and CDR2 SVGAGI (reference sequence). Losses at the gene ends were 5 bases for V and 3 bases for J; bases not matched to a gene: 8. In nucleotides, the CDR3 is TGTGCCAGCAGTAACACAGGGGGCGGCGGTGGAAACACCATATATTTT. Translation gives CASSNTGGGGGNTIYF.

The V call is TRBV4-1, the J call TRBJ1-3, with D perhaps TRBD1 (6 bases). Trimming pared 0 bases from V and 1 base from J, leaving 16 bases between. Germline-derived CDR1 and CDR2 are MGHRA and YSYEKL. This CDR3 region has 18 residues. The CDR3 region is CASSQEAQGPRSGNTIYF. CDR3 in DNA: TGCGCCAGCAGCCAAGAGGCACAGGGCCCCCGATCTGGAAACACCATATATTTT.

This rearrangement joins TRBV9 to TRBJ2-2; a possible D gene is TRBD2 (7 bases). Germline loops: CDR1 SGDLS, CDR2 YYNGEE. The CDR3 is 15 amino acids. Trimming took 3 bases from V and 5 from J, leaving 14 bases between them. The CDR3, as DNA: TGTGCCAGCAGCGAGACGGGGGGCTGGACCGGGGAGCTGTTTTTT. It specifies CASSETGGWTGELFF.

The chain joins TRBV5-1 to TRBJ2-1, with TRBD1 matching over 11 bases. The CDR3 extends over 13 amino acids. Losses at the gene ends were 7 bases for V and 8 bases for J; bases not matched to a gene: 5. Germline V CDR1 and CDR2: SGHRS, YFSETQ. In nucleotides, the CDR3 is TGCGCCAGCCGCCGGGACAGGGGGGATGAGCAGTTCTTC. Its translation: CASRRDRGDEQFF.

This chain uses TRBV7-2 with TRBJ2-5; D is ambiguous. The germline gives CDR1 SGHTA, CDR2 FQGNSA. The CDR3 is 14 amino acids. V was shortened by 1 base and J by 1 base, with 7 bases between the two germline ends. The CDR3 DNA sequence: TGTGCCAGCAGCTTAGTGGCCGCCCAAGAGACCCAGTACTTC. It encodes CASSLVAAQETQYF.

The chain carries TRBV12-5 and TRBJ2-3, with 14 positions matching TRBD2. The CDR3 has 17 amino acids. Germline assignment: CDR1 LGHNT and CDR2 FRNRAP. V gave up 6 bases and J gave up 0 bases; unmatched junction bases: 5. In nucleotides, the CDR3 is TGTGCTAGTGGCCCGGGACTAGCGGGAGTAAGCACAGATACGCAGTATTTT. This encodes CASGPGLAGVSTDTQYF.

This chain uses TRBV5-6 with TRBJ2-7; maybe TRBD2 (6 bases). Trimming took off 3 bases at V and 2 bases at J, with 12 bases between the two ends. There are 14 residues in the CDR3. Germline lookup yields CDR1 SGHDT and CDR2 YYEEEE. CDR3 nucleotides: TGTGCCAGCAGCTACGGGGGTTCAACCTACGAGCAGTACTTC. Amino acids: CASSYGGSTYEQYF.

The rearrangement links TRBV21-1 to TRBJ1-1. TRBV21-1 is labeled a pseudogene. The CDR3 has 15 amino acids. The DNA of the CDR3 is TGTGCCAGCAGCAAACGGGAGGGGCCGGACACTGAAGCTTTCTTT. Translated, it gives CASSKREGPDTEAFF.

The chain joins TRBV19 to TRBJ1-3, with D possibly matching TRBD1 (5 bases). The CDR3 is made up of 14 amino acids. The germline V gene encodes CDR1 LNHDA and CDR2 SQIVND (reference sequence). V was pared by 10 bases and J by 0 bases, with 13 bases between. CDR3 protein: CATKDQGSGNTIYF. The CDR3 DNA reads as TGTGCCACCAAAGATCAGGGCTCTGGAAACACCATATATTTT.

There are many counts of this clone. J is TRBJ2-1 and V is TRBV6-5; 11 bases agree with TRBD2. V lost 6 bases to trimming and J lost 6 bases; unmatched junction nucleotides: 4. The CDR3 is 14 residues long. CDR1 MNHEY and CDR2 SVGAGI come from the germline V gene. CDR3 protein: CASRLAGVGNEQFF. The CDR3, as DNA: TGTGCCAGCAGACTAGCGGGAGTGGGCAATGAGCAGTTCTTC.

This clone was observed once. The chain employs TRBV10-3 and TRBJ2-3, with TRBD1 identical over 9 bases. This CDR3 is 14 amino acids long. V was clipped by 3 bases and J by 4 bases; unmatched bases: 2. Germline V gene lookup returns CDR1 ENHRY and CDR2 SYGVKD. The CDR3 DNA reads as TGTGCCATCAGTGACGGGACAGGGTCAGATACGCAGTATTTT. This sequence encodes CAISDGTGSDTQYF.

This chain uses TRBV6-5 with TRBJ2-3; 7 bases align to TRBD2. CDR1 and CDR2 (germline): MNHEY, SVGAGI. This CDR3 comprises 14 residues. V trimming: 7 bases; J trimming: 5 bases; junction bases outside the gene matches: 9. In DNA, the CDR3 is TGTGCCAGCAATTCGGGGAGGGCGGTAGATACGCAGTATTTT. Translating gives CASNSGRAVDTQYF.

The chain carries TRBV18 and TRBJ2-3, with 7 bases aligning to TRBD2. Germline assignment: CDR1 KGHSH and CDR2 LQKENI. V was clipped by 4 bases and J by 4 bases; unmatched bases: 20. The CDR3 covers 19 residues. In nucleotides, the CDR3 is TGTGCCAGCTCACGAAGCGGGGCCGTACTCCCCAGGTGGGCAGATACGCAGTATTTT. It yields the protein CASSRSGAVLPRWADTQYF. The full variable domain, rest sourced from reference TRBV18 and TRBJ2-3, is NAGVMQNPRHLVRRRGQEARLRCSPMKGHSHVYWYRQLPEEGLKFMVYLQKENIIDESGMPKERFSAEFPKEGPSILRIQQVVRGDSAAYFCASSRSGAVLPRWADTQYFGPGTRLTVL.

This chain links TRBV5-6 with TRBJ1-6; D is ambiguous. V was clipped by 1 base and J by 10 bases, with 6 bases between them. The CDR3 contains 12 residues. CDR1 is SGHDT, CDR2 YYEEEE, per germline. The CDR3 protein is CASSLSWSPLHF. CDR3 bases: TGTGCCAGCAGCTTGAGCTGGTCACCCCTCCACTTT.

In regard to this clone: A read error may produce the germline difference seen at one junction end. This chain joins TRBV29-1 and TRBJ2-3; tentatively, D is TRBD1 (6 bases). The CDR3 extends over 14 amino acids. Per germline, CDR1 SQVTM and CDR2 ANQGSEA. CDR3 in amino acids: CSVEGQISTDTQYF. The CDR3 bases are TGCAGCGTCGAAGGACAGATTAGCACAGATACGCAGTATTTT.

The chain joins TRBV12-3 or TRBV12-4 to TRBJ1-1; D possibly corresponds to TRBD1 (6 bases). With 5 bases removed from V and 1 base from J, the gap between germline ends came to 8 bases. The CDR3 extends over 13 amino acids. CDR3 sequence: CASSQDRNTEAFF. DNA for the CDR3: TGTGCCAGCAGTCAGGACAGGAACACTGAAGCTTTCTTT.

The chain couples TRBV12-3 or TRBV12-4 to TRBJ2-4, with TRBD1 identical over 8 bases. This CDR3 has 13 amino acids. Trimming removed 2 bases from V and 8 bases from J; junction bases left unmatched: 2. CDR3 region: CASSLNRGDIQYF. The CDR3 DNA sequence: TGTGCCAGCAGTTTAAACAGGGGGGACATTCAGTACTTC.

V usage is TRBV11-2 and J usage is TRBJ1-2; 8 positions match TRBD1. The CDR3 consists of 15 residues. Germline CDR1 reads SGHAT; CDR2 reads FQNNGV. V lost 3 bases, J lost 4 bases, and 7 bases stayed unmatched. This CDR3 reads CASSLRQGALYGYTF. The CDR3 DNA is TGTGCCAGCAGCTTGAGGCAGGGGGCCCTCTATGGCTACACCTTC.